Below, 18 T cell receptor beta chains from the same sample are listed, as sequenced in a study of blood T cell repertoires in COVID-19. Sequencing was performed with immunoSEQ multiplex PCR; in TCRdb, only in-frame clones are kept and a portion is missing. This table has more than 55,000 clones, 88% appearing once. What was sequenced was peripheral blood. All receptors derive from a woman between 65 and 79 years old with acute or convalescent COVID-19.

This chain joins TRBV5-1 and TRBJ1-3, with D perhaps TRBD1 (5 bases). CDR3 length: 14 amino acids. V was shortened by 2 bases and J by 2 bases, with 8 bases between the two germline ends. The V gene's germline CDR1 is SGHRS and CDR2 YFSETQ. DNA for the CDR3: TGCGCCAGCAGCTTCGACAGCCCTGGAAACACCATATATTTT. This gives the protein CASSFDSPGNTIYF.

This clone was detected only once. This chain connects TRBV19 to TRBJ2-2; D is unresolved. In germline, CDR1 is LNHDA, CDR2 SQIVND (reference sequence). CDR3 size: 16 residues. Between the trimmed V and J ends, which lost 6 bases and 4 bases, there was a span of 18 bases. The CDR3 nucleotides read TGTGCCAGTAGCATTGGCCGTCAGGCTGGCACCGGGGAGCTGTTTTTT. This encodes CASSIGRQAGTGELFF.

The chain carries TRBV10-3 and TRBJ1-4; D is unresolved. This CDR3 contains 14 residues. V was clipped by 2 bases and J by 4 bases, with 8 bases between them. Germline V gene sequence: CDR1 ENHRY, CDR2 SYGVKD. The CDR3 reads CAISEAKRNEKLFF. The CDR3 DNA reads TGTGCCATCAGTGAGGCCAAGCGTAATGAAAAACTGTTTTTT.

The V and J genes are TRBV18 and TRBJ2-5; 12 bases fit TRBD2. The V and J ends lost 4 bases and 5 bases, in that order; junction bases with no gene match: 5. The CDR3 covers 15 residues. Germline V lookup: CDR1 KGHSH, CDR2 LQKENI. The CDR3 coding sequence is TGTGCCAGCTCACTTATCGGGACTAGCGGGGAGACCCAGTACTTC. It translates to CASSLIGTSGETQYF.

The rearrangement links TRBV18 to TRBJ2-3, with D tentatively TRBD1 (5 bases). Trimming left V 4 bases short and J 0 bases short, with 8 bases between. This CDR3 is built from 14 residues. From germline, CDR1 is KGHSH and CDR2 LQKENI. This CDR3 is CASSQGWSTDTQYF. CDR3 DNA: TGTGCCAGCTCACAGGGGTGGAGCACAGATACGCAGTATTTT. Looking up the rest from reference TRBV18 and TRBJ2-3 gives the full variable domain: NAGVMQNPRHLVRRRGQEARLRCSPMKGHSHVYWYRQLPEEGLKFMVYLQKENIIDESGMPKERFSAEFPKEGPSILRIQQVVRGDSAAYFCASSQGWSTDTQYFGPGTRLTVL.

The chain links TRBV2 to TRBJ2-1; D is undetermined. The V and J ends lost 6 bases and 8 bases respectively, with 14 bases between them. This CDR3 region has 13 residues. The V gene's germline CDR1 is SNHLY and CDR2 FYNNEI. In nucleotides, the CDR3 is TGTGCCAGCAGATTGTTAACTGCGGATGAGCAGTTCTTC. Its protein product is CASRLLTADEQFF. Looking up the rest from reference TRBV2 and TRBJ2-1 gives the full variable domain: EPEVTQTPSHQVTQMGQEVILRCVPISNHLYFYWYRQILGQKVEFLVSFYNNEISEKSEIFDDQFSVERPDGSNFTLKIRSTKLEDSAMYFCASRLLTADEQFFGPGTRLTVL.

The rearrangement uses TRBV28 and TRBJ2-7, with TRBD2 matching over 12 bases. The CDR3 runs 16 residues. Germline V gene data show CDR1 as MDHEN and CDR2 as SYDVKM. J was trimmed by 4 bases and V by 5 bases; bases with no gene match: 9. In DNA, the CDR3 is TGTGCCAGCAGTACCACTGGACTAGCGGGGAAGTACGAGCAGTACTTC. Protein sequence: CASSTTGLAGKYEQYF.

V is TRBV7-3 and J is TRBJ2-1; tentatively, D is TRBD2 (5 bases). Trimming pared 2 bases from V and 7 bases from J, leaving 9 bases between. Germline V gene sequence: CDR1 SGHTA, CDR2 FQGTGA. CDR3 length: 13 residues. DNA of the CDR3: TGTGCCAGCAGCTTAGGACTGAATAATGAGCAGTTCTTC. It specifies CASSLGLNNEQFF.

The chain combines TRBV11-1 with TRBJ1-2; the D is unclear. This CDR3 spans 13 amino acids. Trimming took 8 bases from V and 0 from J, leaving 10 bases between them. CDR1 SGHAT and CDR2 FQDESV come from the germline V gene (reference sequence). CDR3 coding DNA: TGTGCCAGCGGCCAAAATTCTAACTATGGCTACACCTTC. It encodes CASGQNSNYGYTF.

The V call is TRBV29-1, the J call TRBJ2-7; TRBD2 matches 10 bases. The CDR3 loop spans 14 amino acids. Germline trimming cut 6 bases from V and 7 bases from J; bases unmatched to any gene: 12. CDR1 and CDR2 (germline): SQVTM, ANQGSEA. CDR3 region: CSVAPEAGGGEQYF. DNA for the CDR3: TGCAGCGTGGCCCCCGAAGCGGGAGGGGGGGAGCAGTACTTC.

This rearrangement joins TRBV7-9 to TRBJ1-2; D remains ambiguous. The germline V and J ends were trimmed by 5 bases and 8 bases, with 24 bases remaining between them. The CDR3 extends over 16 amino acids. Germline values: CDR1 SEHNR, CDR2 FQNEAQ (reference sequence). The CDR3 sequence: CASSTSGRTSQVGYTF. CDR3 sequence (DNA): TGTGCCAGCAGCACCTCGGGCAGGACTAGCCAGGTGGGCTACACCTTC.

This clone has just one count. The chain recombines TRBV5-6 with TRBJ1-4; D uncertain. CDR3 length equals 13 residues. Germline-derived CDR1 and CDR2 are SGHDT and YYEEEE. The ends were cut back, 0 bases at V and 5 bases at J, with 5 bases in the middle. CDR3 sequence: CASSLEQNEKLFF. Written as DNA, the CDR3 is TGTGCCAGCAGCTTGGAACAAAATGAAAAACTGTTTTTT.

The CDR3 protein is CAWSVSGNTIYF. DNA of the CDR3: TGTGCCTGGAGTGTTTCGGGAAACACCATATATTTT. The chain has TRBV30 and TRBJ1-3; the D is unclear. From germline, CDR1 is GTSNPN and CDR2 SVGIG (reference sequence). V lost 0 bases and J 4 bases, leaving 4 bases between the germline ends. The CDR3 contains 12 residues.

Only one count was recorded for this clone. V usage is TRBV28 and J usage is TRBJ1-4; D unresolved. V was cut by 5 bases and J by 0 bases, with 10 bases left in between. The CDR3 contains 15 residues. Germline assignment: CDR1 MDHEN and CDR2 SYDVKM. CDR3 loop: CASSPESATNEKLFF. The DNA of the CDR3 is TGTGCCAGCAGTCCGGAGTCCGCAACTAATGAAAAACTGTTTTTT.

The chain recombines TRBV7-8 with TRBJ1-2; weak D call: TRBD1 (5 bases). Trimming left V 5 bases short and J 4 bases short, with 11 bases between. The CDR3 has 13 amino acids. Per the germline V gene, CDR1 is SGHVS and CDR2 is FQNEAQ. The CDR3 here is CASSQDTFYGYTF. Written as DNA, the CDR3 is TGTGCCAGCAGCCAGGACACCTTCTATGGCTACACCTTC.

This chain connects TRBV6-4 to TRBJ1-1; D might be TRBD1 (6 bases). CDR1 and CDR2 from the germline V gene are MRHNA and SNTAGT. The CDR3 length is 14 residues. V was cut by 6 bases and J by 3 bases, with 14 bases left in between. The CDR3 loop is CASRLDRWDTEAFF. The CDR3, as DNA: TGTGCCAGCAGGCTGGACAGATGGGACACTGAAGCTTTCTTT.

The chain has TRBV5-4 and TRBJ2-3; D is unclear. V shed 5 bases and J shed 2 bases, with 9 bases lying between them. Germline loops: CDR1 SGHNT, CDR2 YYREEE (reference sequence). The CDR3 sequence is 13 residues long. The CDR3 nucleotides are TGTGCCAGCAGTTTTCCCAACACAGATACGCAGTATTTT. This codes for CASSFPNTDTQYF. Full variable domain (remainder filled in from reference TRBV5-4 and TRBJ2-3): ETGVTQSPTHLIKTRGQQVTLRCSSQSGHNTVSWYQQALGQGPQFIFQYYREEENGRGNFPPRFSGLQFPNYSSELNVNALELDDSALYLCASSFPNTDTQYFGPGTRLTVL.

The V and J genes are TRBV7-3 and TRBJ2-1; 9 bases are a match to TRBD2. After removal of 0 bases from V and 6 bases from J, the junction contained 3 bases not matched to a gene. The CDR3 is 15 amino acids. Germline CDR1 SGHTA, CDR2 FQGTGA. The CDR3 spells CASSLTREGPNEQFF. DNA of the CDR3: TGTGCCAGCAGCTTAACGCGGGAGGGCCCCAATGAGCAGTTCTTC.